This is a list of T cell receptor beta chains from one sample in a study of shared clonotypes between healthy human individuals. Sequenced by immunoSEQ multiplex PCR; TCRdb stores in-frame clones only, minus some. The sample lists under 1,100,000 clones; around 74% were seen once. Specimen: memory CD4+ T cells sorted from blood. These TCRs come from a man aged 18 to 29 in good health. The CDR3 runs from the conserved cysteine through the conserved F or W. A D gene is named only where the DNA matches it firmly. The size of a clone is reported for some rows only, either as once, few or many, or as a class for expanded clones.

cdr3_aa	cdr3_nt	d_call	v_call	j_call	clone_size
CAWSVQGQAYEQYF	TGTGCCTGGAGTGTCCAGGGACAGGCCTACGAGCAGTACTTC	TRBD1	TRBV30	TRBJ2-7	-
CASVRRGNTEAFF	TGTGCCAGCGTCCGACGGGGGAACACTGAAGCTTTCTTT	-	TRBV6-1	TRBJ1-1	-
CASSLSLSSGGSSHEQFF	TGTGCCAGCAGCCTATCTTTATCTAGCGGGGGATCCTCCCATGAGCAGTTCTTC	TRBD2	TRBV7-2	TRBJ2-1	-
CASSVTSGYNEQFF	TGTGCCAGCAGCGTAACTAGCGGCTACAATGAGCAGTTCTTC	TRBD2	TRBV11-2	TRBJ2-1	-
CASSPASGISYEQYF	TGCGCCAGCAGCCCAGCTAGCGGGATCTCCTACGAGCAGTACTTC	TRBD2	TRBV5-1	TRBJ2-7	few
CASSFGTSGDTQYF	TGCGCCAGCAGCTTCGGGACTAGCGGAGATACGCAGTATTTT	TRBD2	TRBV5-1	TRBJ2-3	-
CASSPYPPGGSTGELFF	TGTGCCAGCAGCCCCTATCCACCGGGAGGTTCCACCGGGGAGCTGTTTTTT	TRBD2	TRBV7-8	TRBJ2-2	few
CASSLSQPAYNEQFF	TGTGCCAGCAGCTTATCCCAGCCCGCTTACAATGAGCAGTTCTTC	-	TRBV7-6	TRBJ2-1	once
CASSPGTVYSYEQYF	TGTGCCAGCAGTCCCGGGACAGTGTACTCCTACGAGCAGTACTTC	-	TRBV21-1	TRBJ2-7	-
CSVPGLAGVDYNEQFF	TGCAGCGTTCCCGGACTAGCGGGGGTCGACTACAATGAGCAGTTCTTC	TRBD2	TRBV29-1	TRBJ2-1	-
CASSITGNVEQFF	TGTGCCAGCAGCATAACAGGGAATGTTGAGCAGTTCTTC	-	TRBV9	TRBJ2-1	many
CASGDQGQGTTYEQYF	TGTGCTAGTGGTGACCAGGGACAGGGGACTACCTACGAGCAGTACTTC	TRBD1	TRBV12-5	TRBJ2-7	few
CASSEASGRYNEQFF	TGTGCCAGCAGTGAAGCCAGCGGGAGGTACAATGAGCAGTTCTTC	TRBD2	TRBV6-1	TRBJ2-1	few
CASGLAGGPGETQYF	TGCGCCAGCGGTCTAGCGGGAGGGCCTGGAGAGACCCAGTACTTC	TRBD2	TRBV4-3	TRBJ2-5	-